What follows are 22 T cell receptor beta chains derived from one specimen sequenced in a study of identical twins. TCRdb itself ran the 5' RACE reads through MiXCR, one entry per CDR3 protein. The data show 1.5 million to 2 million distinct CDR3 sequences, roughly a third seen once. The sequencing input was cord blood. These receptor sequences come from a newborn girl in good health.

V is TRBV7-2 and J is TRBJ1-1; D gene ambiguous. Looked up from germline, CDR1 is SGHTA and CDR2 is FQGNSA. Trimming removed 5 bases from V and 4 bases from J, with 11 bases in between. The CDR3 is 13 residues long. The CDR3: CASSTGRVTEAFF. The CDR3 bases are TGTGCCAGCAGCACCGGAAGGGTCACTGAAGCTTTCTTT.

V gene TRBV20-1 combines with J gene TRBJ2-4; possible D gene TRBD1, 7 bases. The J call is uncertain, as TRBJ2-7 better fits the DNA end. CDR1 and CDR2 (germline): DFQATT, SNEGSKA (reference sequence). The CDR3 loop spans 14 amino acids. The CDR3 DNA follows: TGCAGTGCGCCTCAGGGGGGACGCACCTACGAGCAGTACTTC. Protein sequence: CSAPQGGRTYEQYF.

J is TRBJ1-2 and V is TRBV12-3 or TRBV12-4; D possibly corresponds to TRBD1 (5 bases). V lost 5 bases and J lost 3, with 13 bases in between. The CDR3 sequence is 14 residues long. CDR3 sequence reads: CASSVTQGYYGYTF. The CDR3 coding sequence is TGTGCCAGCAGTGTAACCCAGGGCTACTATGGCTACACCTTC.

This clonotype was seen a few times. In DNA form, the CDR3 reads TGTGCCAGACAATTAAGGGGGGGGGTTATTAGCTCCTACGAGCAGTACTTC. Its translation is CARQLRGGVISSYEQYF. The V gene is TRBV27, the J gene TRBJ2-7; tentative D call: TRBD2 (7 bases). The germline V and J ends were trimmed by 9 bases and 0 bases, with 24 bases remaining between them. Germline V gene data show CDR1 as MNHEY and CDR2 as SMNVEV (reference sequence). CDR3 length equals 17 residues.

The gene calls are TRBV10-3 and TRBJ2-1; 7 bases are shared with TRBD2. The CDR3 runs to 16 residues. Per germline, CDR1 ENHRY and CDR2 SYGVKD. V trimming: 0 bases; J trimming: 3 bases; junction bases outside the gene matches: 5. CDR3 sequence (DNA): TGTGCCATCAGTGAGTCCGCGGGAGACATCTACAATGAGCAGTTCTTC. This translates into CAISESAGDIYNEQFF.

This clonotype was detected a few times. The chain employs TRBV5-1 and TRBJ1-4; D gene uncertain. The length of the CDR3 is 15 residues. Trimming cost V 1 base and J 2 bases, with 9 bases left between them. The germline gives CDR1 SGHRS, CDR2 YFSETQ. The CDR3 DNA reads TGCGCCAGCAGCTTGACGGGGAGGACTAATGAAAAACTGTTTTTT. Protein sequence: CASSLTGRTNEKLFF.

The chain couples TRBV4-2 to TRBJ2-3; no firm D call. V was trimmed by 2 bases and J by 0 bases, leaving 12 bases between them. The CDR3 runs to 16 residues. From germline, CDR1 is LGHNA and CDR2 YNFKEQ. CDR3 bases: TGTGCCAGCAGCCAAAATTCGGCCGGGAGCACAGATACGCAGTATTTT. Translated: CASSQNSAGSTDTQYF.

The rearrangement links TRBV5-1 to TRBJ2-2; D not resolved. The CDR3 has 14 amino acids. The germline gives CDR1 SGHRS, CDR2 YFSETQ. The V gene lost 0 bases and the J gene lost 6 bases, with 9 bases spanning the gap. The CDR3 sequence: CASSLEPLPGELFF. CDR3 bases: TGCGCCAGCAGCTTGGAACCCTTACCCGGGGAGCTGTTTTTT.

This chain uses TRBV25-1 with TRBJ1-4; unclear D gene. This CDR3 has 15 residues. V was clipped by 0 bases and J by 8 bases, with 13 bases between them. Germline-derived CDR1 and CDR2 are MGHDK and SYGVNS. The CDR3 loop is CASSEYKGRWEKLFF. For the CDR3, the DNA is TGTGCCAGCAGTGAATACAAGGGAAGGTGGGAAAAACTGTTTTTT.

The chain employs TRBV2 and TRBJ2-1; tentatively, D is TRBD2 (5 bases). Germline CDR1 is SNHLY and CDR2 is FYNNEI. This CDR3 has 15 residues. Trimming removed 6 bases from V and 6 bases from J, with 18 bases in between. The CDR3 sequence is CASSERLTRSNEQFF. The CDR3 DNA follows: TGTGCCAGCAGCGAAAGACTAACCCGTTCCAATGAGCAGTTCTTC.

The genes are TRBV5-1 and TRBJ2-1; 14 bases line up with TRBD2. This CDR3 region has 17 residues. Germline trimming cut 0 bases from V and 5 bases from J; bases unmatched to any gene: 4. Germline-derived CDR1 and CDR2 are SGHRS and YFSETQ. The DNA of the CDR3 is TGCGCCAGCAGCTTGGGAATGGGACTAGCGGGGGACAATGAGCAGTTCTTC. It yields the protein CASSLGMGLAGDNEQFF.

With respect to this clonotype: One end of the junction is discordant with germline, which a read error may explain. V gene TRBV7-9 combines with J gene TRBJ2-3, with TRBD2 matching over 14 bases. Germline CDR1 SEHNR, CDR2 FQNEAQ (reference sequence). The CDR3 contains 18 residues. In DNA form, the CDR3 reads TGTGCCAGCAGCTTACCCCAACCGGGACTAGCGGGAGCAGATGCGCAGTATTTT. Residues: CASSLPQPGLAGADAQYF.

Remarks on this clonotype: At one boundary the junction diverges from the germline segment, which might be a read error. J is TRBJ2-3 and V is TRBV3-1; perhaps TRBD1 as D (6 bases). The CDR3 is made up of 14 amino acids. Germline V CDR1 and CDR2: LGHDT, YNNKEL (reference sequence). CDR3 residues: CASSQVDSTETQYF. Written as DNA, the CDR3 is TGTGCCAGCAGCCAAGTGGACAGCACAGAGACGCAGTATTTT.

This sequence joins TRBV2 and TRBJ2-7; weak D call: TRBD2 (6 bases). This CDR3 contains 12 residues. The germline V gene encodes CDR1 SNHLY and CDR2 FYNNEI. The V end lost 10 bases, the J end lost 2 bases, and 12 bases lay between the germline ends. The CDR3 here is CATRGGTYEQYF. CDR3 sequence (DNA): TGTGCCACGCGGGGCGGAACCTACGAGCAGTACTTC.

The chain is built from TRBV3-1 and TRBJ2-1, with D perhaps assigned TRBD1 or TRBD2 (6 bases each). Germline V gene lookup returns CDR1 LGHDT and CDR2 YNNKEL (reference sequence). The CDR3 loop spans 16 amino acids. V was cut by 1 base and J by 2 bases, with 12 bases left in between. The CDR3 coding sequence is TGTGCCAGCAGCCAAGGTGGGGGGCCAGCCTACAATGAGCAGTTCTTC. It yields the protein CASSQGGGPAYNEQFF.

Many counts were recorded for this clonotype. The CDR3 is CASKVYGAPSTTNTDTQYF. The DNA for the CDR3 is TGTGCCAGCAAGGTTTACGGGGCCCCCTCAACGACGAACACAGATACGCAGTATTTT. This rearrangement joins TRBV12-3 or TRBV12-4 to TRBJ2-3; tentatively, D is TRBD1 or TRBD2 (5 bases each). The CDR3 covers 19 residues. V shed 7 bases and J shed 2 bases, with 28 bases lying between them.

This clonotype was seen a few times. CDR3 sequence: CASTGPVSRSEQFF. CDR3 coding DNA: TGTGCCAGCACCGGACCTGTGTCTCGGAGTGAGCAGTTCTTC. The V and J genes are TRBV12-3 or TRBV12-4 and TRBJ2-1; D not certain. With 7 bases removed from V and 9 bases from J, the gap between germline ends came to 19 bases. This CDR3 contains 14 residues.

This rearrangement joins TRBV7-8 to TRBJ1-1, with D unresolved. The CDR3 sequence is 13 residues long. V was trimmed by 3 bases and J by 7 bases, leaving 12 bases between them. The germline V gene encodes CDR1 SGHVS and CDR2 FQNEAQ. The CDR3 here is CASSFRSPREAFF. The CDR3 coding sequence is TGTGCCAGCAGCTTCCGCAGCCCGCGTGAAGCTTTCTTT.

For this clonotype: It may be a read error: a sequence one base away is much more abundant. V gene TRBV12-3 or TRBV12-4 combines with J gene TRBJ2-6, with D tentatively TRBD2 (6 bases). This CDR3 region has 16 residues. The CDR3 coding sequence is TGTGCCAGCAGTTTAGGGCGGGACTCTGGGGCCAGCGTCCTGACTTTC. Translation gives CASSLGRDSGASVLTF.

This clonotype was picked up a small number of times. The V gene is TRBV11-2, the J gene TRBJ2-1, with 9 bases identical to TRBD2. This CDR3 contains 14 residues. Germline V gene lookup returns CDR1 SGHAT and CDR2 FQNNGV. J lost 8 bases, V lost 1 base, and 3 bases had no gene match. The CDR3: CASSLGRTSDEQFF. The CDR3, as DNA: TGTGCCAGCAGCTTAGGGCGGACTAGCGATGAGCAGTTCTTC.

This rearrangement joins TRBV20-1 to TRBJ2-3; 10 nucleotides line up with TRBD2. V dropped 5 bases and J dropped 6; count of bases not matched to a gene: 8. The germline V gene has CDR1 DFQATT and CDR2 SNEGSKA (reference sequence). The CDR3 has 14 residues. The CDR3 DNA follows: TGCAGTGCTGTGGAGCGGGAGGGCCCGGATACGCAGTATTTT. Residues: CSAVEREGPDTQYF.

Notes on this clonotype: A much larger clone lies a single base off, so this may be a read error. The V and J genes are TRBV7-9 and TRBJ2-1; 9 nucleotides line up with TRBD2. The J segment lost 6 bases and the V segment lost 3 bases, leaving 3 bases of the junction unmatched. Germline V gives CDR1 SEHNR, CDR2 FQNEAQ (reference sequence). The CDR3 is 14 residues long. This chain's CDR3 is CASSFQTSGNEQFF. The CDR3 DNA sequence: TGTGCCAGCAGCTTCCAGACTAGCGGCAATGAGCAGTTCTTC.